This TCR beta chain was captured in a study of cytomegalovirus exposure and HLA in healthy donors. This clone has only a few counts. The antigen remains unidentified. General study points: The classifier, whose performance was assessed in both the original and validation cohorts, reportedly diagnosed cytomegalovirus status with high specificity and sensitivity. In a later analysis, DRB1 alleles had the most associated TCRs; HLA-C alleles the fewest. Segments of the TCR beta V type were, in most cases, productive about 90% or about 30% of the time in an earlier analysis. Some highly shared sequence variants likely arose as a pipeline artifact.

Primers included in the PCR were 60 Vbeta and 13 Jbeta primers. Repertoires were generated with immunoSEQ multiplex PCR, while TCRdb's copy carries only in-frame clones and drops some. The sample shows 100,000 to 150,000 clones, over 70% of them seen only once. Specimen: PBMCs. This clonotype was obtained from a woman aged 40-49 years in good health and CMV-seronegative.

CDR3: CASSLVGGSTDTQYF. CDR3 sequence (DNA): TGTGCCAGCAGCTTAGTTGGGGGGTCCACAGATACGCAGTATTTT. V gene TRBV7-2 combines with J gene TRBJ2-3, with D perhaps matching TRBD2 (6 bases). V gave up 1 base and J gave up 2 bases, with 10 bases separating them. This CDR3 is built from 15 residues. Germline lookup yields CDR1 SGHTA and CDR2 FQGNSA.